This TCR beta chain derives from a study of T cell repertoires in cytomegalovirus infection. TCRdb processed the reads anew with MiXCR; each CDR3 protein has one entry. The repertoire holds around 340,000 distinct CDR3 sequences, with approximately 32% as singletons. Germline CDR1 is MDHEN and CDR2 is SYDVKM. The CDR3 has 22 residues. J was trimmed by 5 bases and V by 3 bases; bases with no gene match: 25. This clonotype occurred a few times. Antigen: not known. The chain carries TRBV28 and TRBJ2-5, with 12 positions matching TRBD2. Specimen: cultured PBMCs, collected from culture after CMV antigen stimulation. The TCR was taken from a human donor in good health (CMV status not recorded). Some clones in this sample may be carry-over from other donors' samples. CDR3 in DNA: TGTGCCAGCAGTTTCCACTTTAACGCGTTCATCTCTCCGACTAGCGGGAGTGAGACCCAGTACTTC. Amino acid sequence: CASSFHFNAFISPTSGSETQYF.